A single sample is the source of the 10 T cell receptor beta chains below, sequenced in a study of blood T cell repertoires in COVID-19. The protocol was immunoSEQ multiplex PCR, while the TCRdb copy is restricted to in-frame clones and leaves out a portion. Among 60,000 to 75,000 clones listed, around four fifths were seen once. Sequenced input: peripheral blood. These receptors were obtained from a woman in her forties or fifties with acute or convalescent COVID-19.

This clone came up a few times. This rearrangement joins TRBV5-6 to TRBJ1-1, with D perhaps matching TRBD1 (5 bases). The germline V and J ends were trimmed by 0 bases and 8 bases, with 8 bases remaining between them. The CDR3 has 12 residues. Germline lookup yields CDR1 SGHDT and CDR2 YYEEEE. CDR3 sequence reads: CASSLDRGEAFF. In DNA, the CDR3 is TGTGCCAGCAGCTTGGATCGGGGGGAAGCTTTCTTT.

This clone showed up just a few times. This chain links TRBV2 with TRBJ2-1; 9 bases map to TRBD2. The junction had 14 bases not matched to a gene; V was cut back by 2 bases and J by 6 bases. CDR3 length equals 18 residues. Germline V gives CDR1 SNHLY, CDR2 FYNNEI. The CDR3 reads CASSERPLAGYLPNEQFF. CDR3 in DNA: TGTGCCAGCAGTGAACGTCCCCTAGCGGGATACCTGCCCAATGAGCAGTTCTTC.

This clone was recorded once. The V call is TRBV14, the J call TRBJ2-4; TRBD2 agrees at 7 bases. CDR3 length: 16 amino acids. Germline CDR1 SGHDN, CDR2 FVKESK. The junction had 6 bases not matched to a gene; V was cut back by 4 bases and J by 0 bases. CDR3 DNA: TGTGCCAGCAGCCTGGCGGGGGATATAGCCAAAAACATTCAGTACTTC. Amino acids: CASSLAGDIAKNIQYF.

This chain joins TRBV20-1 and TRBJ2-1, with D possibly being TRBD2 (6 bases). Germline lookup yields CDR1 DFQATT and CDR2 SNEGSKA (reference sequence). Trimming pared 3 bases from V and 8 bases from J, leaving 17 bases between. The CDR3 covers 14 residues. The CDR3 is CSASSSGRGDEQFF. DNA for the CDR3: TGCAGTGCTAGTTCCAGCGGGCGTGGGGATGAGCAGTTCTTC.

The rearrangement joins TRBV7-9 to TRBJ2-7; TRBD1 matches at 8 bases. The V segment lost 7 bases and the J segment 1 base; nucleotides outside the gene matches: 9. CDR1 is SEHNR and CDR2 is FQNEAQ in the germline V gene (reference sequence). The CDR3 covers 15 residues. CDR3 loop: CASIGPGGSSYEQYF. The CDR3 region has the DNA TGTGCCAGCATCGGACCAGGGGGCTCATCCTACGAGCAGTACTTC.

V is TRBV5-1 and J is TRBJ2-3; D perhaps matches TRBD2 (6 bases). The CDR3 consists of 14 residues. Germline CDR1 SGHRS, CDR2 YFSETQ. The ends were cut back, 6 bases at V and 4 bases at J, with 15 bases in the middle. Here the CDR3 DNA reads TGCGCCAGCACCCGGGGGAAGAGCTCAGATACGCAGTATTTT. Translated: CASTRGKSSDTQYF.

This chain joins TRBV10-3 and TRBJ1-2; unclear D gene. V was pared by 0 bases and J by 7 bases, with 6 bases between. The CDR3 consists of 12 residues. Germline loops: CDR1 ENHRY, CDR2 SYGVKD. The CDR3 DNA reads as TGTGCCATCAGTGAGTCGAGTTCTGGCTACACCTTC. Encoded protein: CAISESSSGYTF.

The rearrangement links TRBV9 to TRBJ1-2; 8 bases match TRBD1. Germline V lookup: CDR1 SGDLS, CDR2 YYNGEE. Trimming removed 4 bases from V and 7 bases from J; junction bases left unmatched: 12. CDR3 length equals 15 residues. DNA of the CDR3: TGTGCCAGCAGCCTATCACAGGGGGGGATCGGTGGCTACACCTTC. It yields the protein CASSLSQGGIGGYTF.

V gene TRBV14 combines with J gene TRBJ1-6, with no clear D. Trimming removed 4 bases from V and 7 bases from J, with 5 bases in between. Germline CDR1 SGHDN, CDR2 FVKESK. CDR3 length equals 12 residues. The CDR3 DNA follows: TGTGCCAGCAGCCCGGGGAATTCACCCCTCCACTTT. Translating gives CASSPGNSPLHF.

This rearrangement joins TRBV6-5 to TRBJ1-2, with 8 bases identical to TRBD1. V was pared by 6 bases and J by 8 bases, with 8 bases of the junction left unmatched. The CDR3 covers 13 residues. Germline V gene sequence: CDR1 MNHEY, CDR2 SVGAGI. The CDR3 nucleotides read TGTGCCAGCAGCGGTTCAGGGGGCAGGGGCTACACCTTC. This translates into CASSGSGGRGYTF.